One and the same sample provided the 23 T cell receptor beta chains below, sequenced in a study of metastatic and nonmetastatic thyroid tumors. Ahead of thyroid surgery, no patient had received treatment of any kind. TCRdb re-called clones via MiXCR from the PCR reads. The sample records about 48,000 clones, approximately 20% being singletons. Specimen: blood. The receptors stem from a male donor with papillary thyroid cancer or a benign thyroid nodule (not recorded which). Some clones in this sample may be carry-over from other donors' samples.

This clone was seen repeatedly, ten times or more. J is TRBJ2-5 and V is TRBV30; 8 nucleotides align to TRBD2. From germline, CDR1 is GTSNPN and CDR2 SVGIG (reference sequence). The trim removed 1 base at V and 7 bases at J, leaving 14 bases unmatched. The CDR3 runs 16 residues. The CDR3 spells CAWSGDSGGLRGTQYF. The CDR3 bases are TGTGCCTGGAGTGGAGACAGCGGGGGACTGCGAGGGACCCAGTACTTC. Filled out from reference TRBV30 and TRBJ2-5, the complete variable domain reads SQTIHQWPATLVQPVGSPLSLECTVEGTSNPNLYWYRQAAGRGLQLLFYSVGIGQISSEVPQNLSASRPQDRQFILSSKKLLLSDSGFYLCAWSGDSGGLRGTQYFGPGTRLLVL.

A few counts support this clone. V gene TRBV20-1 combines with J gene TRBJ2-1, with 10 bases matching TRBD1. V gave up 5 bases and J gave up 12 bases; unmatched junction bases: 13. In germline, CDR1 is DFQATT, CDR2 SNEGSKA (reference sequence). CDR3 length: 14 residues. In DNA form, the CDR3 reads TGCAGTGCTCTCGCCGGGACAGGGGCTCCGAGGCAGTTCTTC. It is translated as CSALAGTGAPRQFF.

CDR3 nucleotides: TGTGCCAGCAGCTTAAAGGACAGGGGAGAGCAGTACTTC. It encodes CASSLKDRGEQYF. The V gene is TRBV7-3, the J gene TRBJ2-7, with 9 bases lining up with TRBD1. In germline, CDR1 is SGHTA, CDR2 FQGTGA. The CDR3 is 13 amino acids. V lost 1 base to trimming and J lost 7 bases; unmatched junction nucleotides: 2.

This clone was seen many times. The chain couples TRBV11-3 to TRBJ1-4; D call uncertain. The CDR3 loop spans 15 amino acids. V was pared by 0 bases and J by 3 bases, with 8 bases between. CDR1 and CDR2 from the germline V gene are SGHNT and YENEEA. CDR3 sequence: CASSLEGWANEKLFF. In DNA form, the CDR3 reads TGTGCCAGCAGCTTAGAAGGATGGGCTAATGAAAAACTGTTTTTT.

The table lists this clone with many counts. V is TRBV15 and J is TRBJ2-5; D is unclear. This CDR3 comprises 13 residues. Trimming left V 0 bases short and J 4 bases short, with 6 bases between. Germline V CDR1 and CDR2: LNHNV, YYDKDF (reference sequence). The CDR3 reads CATSRDGRETQYF. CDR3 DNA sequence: TGTGCCACCAGCAGAGATGGTAGAGAGACCCAGTACTTC.

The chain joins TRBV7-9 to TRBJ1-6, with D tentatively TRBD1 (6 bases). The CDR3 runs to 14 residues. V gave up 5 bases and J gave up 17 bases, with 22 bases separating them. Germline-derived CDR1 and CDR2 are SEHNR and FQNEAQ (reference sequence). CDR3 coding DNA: TGTGCCAGCAGCCGAGTGGGGACATGTGGTACCTTCCACTTT. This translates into CASSRVGTCGTFHF.

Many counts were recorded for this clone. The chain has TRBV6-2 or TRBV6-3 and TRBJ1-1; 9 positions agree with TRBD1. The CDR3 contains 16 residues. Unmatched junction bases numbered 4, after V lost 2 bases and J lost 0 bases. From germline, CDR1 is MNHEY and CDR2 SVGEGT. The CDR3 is CASSYTWDRVNTEAFF. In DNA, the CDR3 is TGTGCCAGCAGTTACACCTGGGACAGGGTGAACACTGAAGCTTTCTTT.

Written as DNA, the CDR3 is TGTGCCAGCAGCTTAGTTGGGGGGACAGGGATGAATGAGCAGTTCTTC. It encodes CASSLVGGTGMNEQFF. This chain uses TRBV11-2 with TRBJ2-1, with 9 nucleotides matching TRBD1. Germline CDR1 reads SGHAT; CDR2 reads FQNNGV. V was clipped by 1 base and J by 7 bases; unmatched bases: 8. There are 16 residues in the CDR3.

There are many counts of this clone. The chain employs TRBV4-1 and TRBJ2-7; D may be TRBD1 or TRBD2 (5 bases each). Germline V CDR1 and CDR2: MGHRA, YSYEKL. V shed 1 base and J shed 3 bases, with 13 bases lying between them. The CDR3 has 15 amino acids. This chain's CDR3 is CASSQVGADYYEQYF. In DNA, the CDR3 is TGCGCCAGCAGCCAAGTTGGGGCAGACTACTACGAGCAGTACTTC.

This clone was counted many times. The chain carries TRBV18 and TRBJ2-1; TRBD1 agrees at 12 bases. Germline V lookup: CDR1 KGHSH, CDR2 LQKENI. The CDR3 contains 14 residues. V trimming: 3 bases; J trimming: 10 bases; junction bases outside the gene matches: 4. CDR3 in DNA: TGTGCCAGCTCACCCGGGACAGGGGGCGGAGAGCAGTTCTTC. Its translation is CASSPGTGGGEQFF. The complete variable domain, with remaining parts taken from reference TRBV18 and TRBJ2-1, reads NAGVMQNPRHLVRRRGQEARLRCSPMKGHSHVYWYRQLPEEGLKFMVYLQKENIIDESGMPKERFSAEFPKEGPSILRIQQVVRGDSAAYFCASSPGTGGGEQFFGPGTRLTVL.

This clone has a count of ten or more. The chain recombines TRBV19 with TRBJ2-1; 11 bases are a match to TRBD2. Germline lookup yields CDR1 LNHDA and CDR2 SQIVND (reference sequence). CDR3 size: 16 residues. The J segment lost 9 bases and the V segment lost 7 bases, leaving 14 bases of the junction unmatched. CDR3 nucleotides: TGTGCCAGTACATCCAATAGCGGGAGGGCCAAGGGTGAGCAGTTCTTC. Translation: CASTSNSGRAKGEQFF.

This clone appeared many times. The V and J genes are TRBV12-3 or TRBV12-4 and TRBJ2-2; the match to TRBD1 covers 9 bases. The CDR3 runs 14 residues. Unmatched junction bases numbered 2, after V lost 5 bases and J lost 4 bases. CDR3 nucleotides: TGTGCCAGCAGTGGACAGGGGCGCACCGGGGAGCTGTTTTTT. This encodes CASSGQGRTGELFF.

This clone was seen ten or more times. This CDR3 reads CASSQGEGTESKAFF. As DNA, the CDR3 is TGCGCCAGCAGCCAAGGAGAGGGGACAGAAAGTAAGGCTTTCTTT. The genes are TRBV4-1 and TRBJ1-1; 7 bases line up with TRBD1. Germline V CDR1 and CDR2: MGHRA, YSYEKL. The CDR3 consists of 15 residues. The V segment lost 1 base and the J segment 11 bases; nucleotides outside the gene matches: 13.

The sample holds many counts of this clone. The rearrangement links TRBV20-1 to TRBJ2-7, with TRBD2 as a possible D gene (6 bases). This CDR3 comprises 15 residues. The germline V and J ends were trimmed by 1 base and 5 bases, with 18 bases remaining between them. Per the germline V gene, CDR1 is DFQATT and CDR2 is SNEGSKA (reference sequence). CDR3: CSARARDSVANEQYF. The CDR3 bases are TGCAGTGCTAGAGCCCGGGACTCGGTTGCGAACGAGCAGTACTTC.

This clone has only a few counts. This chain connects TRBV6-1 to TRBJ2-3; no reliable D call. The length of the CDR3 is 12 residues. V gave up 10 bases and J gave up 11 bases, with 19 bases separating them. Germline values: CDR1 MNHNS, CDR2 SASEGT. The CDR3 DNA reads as TGTGCCACCGAGCTAACCGGGCATATGCAGTATTTT. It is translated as CATELTGHMQYF.

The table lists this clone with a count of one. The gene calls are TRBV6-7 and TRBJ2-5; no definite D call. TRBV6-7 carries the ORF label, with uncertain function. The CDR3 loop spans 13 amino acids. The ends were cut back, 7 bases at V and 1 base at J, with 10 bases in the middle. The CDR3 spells CASTLRPQETQYF. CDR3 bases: TGTGCCAGCACCCTCCGGCCCCAAGAGACCCAGTACTTC.

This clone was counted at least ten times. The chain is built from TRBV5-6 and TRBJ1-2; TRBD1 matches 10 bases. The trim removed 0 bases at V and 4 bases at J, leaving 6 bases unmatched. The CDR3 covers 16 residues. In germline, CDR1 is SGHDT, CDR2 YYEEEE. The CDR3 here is CASSLVGDRGGYGYTF. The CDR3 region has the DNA TGTGCCAGCAGCTTGGTGGGGGACAGGGGAGGCTATGGCTACACCTTC.

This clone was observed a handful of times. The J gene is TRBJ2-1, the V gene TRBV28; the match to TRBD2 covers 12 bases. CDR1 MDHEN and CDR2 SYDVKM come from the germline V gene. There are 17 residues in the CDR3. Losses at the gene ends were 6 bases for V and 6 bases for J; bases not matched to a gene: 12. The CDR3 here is CASRSTSGSRVGNEQFF. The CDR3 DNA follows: TGTGCCAGCAGATCGACTAGCGGGAGCCGAGTTGGCAATGAGCAGTTCTTC.

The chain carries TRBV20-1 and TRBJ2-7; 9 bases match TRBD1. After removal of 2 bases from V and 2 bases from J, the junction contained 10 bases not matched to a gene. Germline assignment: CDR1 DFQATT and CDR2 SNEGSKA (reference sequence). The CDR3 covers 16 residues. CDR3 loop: CSARWDQQGAPYEQYF. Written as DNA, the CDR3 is TGCAGTGCTAGATGGGACCAACAGGGGGCGCCCTACGAGCAGTACTTC.

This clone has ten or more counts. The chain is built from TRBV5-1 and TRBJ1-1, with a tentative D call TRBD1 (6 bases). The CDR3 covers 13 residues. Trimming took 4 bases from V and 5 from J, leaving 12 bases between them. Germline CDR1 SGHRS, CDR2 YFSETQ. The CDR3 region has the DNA TGCGCCAGCAGCGTGAGGGGGAGAACTGAAGCTTTCTTT. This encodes CASSVRGRTEAFF.

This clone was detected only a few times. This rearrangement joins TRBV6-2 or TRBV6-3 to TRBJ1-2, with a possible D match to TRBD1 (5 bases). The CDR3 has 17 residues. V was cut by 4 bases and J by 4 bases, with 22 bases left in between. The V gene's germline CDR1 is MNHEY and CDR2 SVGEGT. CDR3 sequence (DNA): TGTGCCAGCAGTTCCGCGCGAGCGGGGGTCTCCCTCTATGGCTACACCTTC. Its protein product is CASSSARAGVSLYGYTF.

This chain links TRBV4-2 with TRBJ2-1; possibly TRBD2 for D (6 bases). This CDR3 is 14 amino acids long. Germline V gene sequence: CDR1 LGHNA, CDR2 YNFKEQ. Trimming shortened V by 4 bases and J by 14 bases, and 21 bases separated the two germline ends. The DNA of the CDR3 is TGTGCCAGCAGCCTAGAGCACTCCGGGAGACGGGAGTTCTTC. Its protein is CASSLEHSGRREFF.

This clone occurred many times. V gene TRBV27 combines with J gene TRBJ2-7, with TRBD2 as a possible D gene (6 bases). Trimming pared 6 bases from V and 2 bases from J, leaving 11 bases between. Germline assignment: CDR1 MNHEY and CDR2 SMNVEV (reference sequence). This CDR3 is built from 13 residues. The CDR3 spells CASRGGGTYEQYF. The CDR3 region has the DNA TGTGCCAGCAGGGGCGGCGGGACCTACGAGCAGTACTTC.